This T cell receptor beta chain was identified in a study of cytomegalovirus exposure and HLA in healthy donors. Background on the study: Unique TCRs numbering around 80 million, obtained from HLA-typed donors, made up an early data release. Among the 400 or so donors who were genotyped, 81% fell in the genetic ancestry cluster that is associated with self-reported Caucasian donors. Study findings and constraints: Some TCR beta chains (roughly 160 of them) were listed as cytomegalovirus-associated.

A multiplex PCR was run with 60 Vbeta primers and 13 Jbeta primers. Measured with immunoSEQ multiplex PCR; TCRdb has only the in-frame clones, and not every one. This sample has fewer than 250,000 clones, with 76% found just once. The CDR3 covers 17 residues. The trim removed 5 bases at V and 2 bases at J, leaving 13 bases unmatched. Per germline, CDR1 SEHNR and CDR2 FQNEAQ (reference sequence). Turning to this clone: Its specificity is unknown.

The specimen sequenced was PBMCs. This TCR was recovered from a man younger than 35 in good health and CMV-seronegative. This chain joins TRBV7-9 and TRBJ2-3; 7 bases are shared with TRBD2. The CDR3 protein is CASSHSVREGYTDTQYF. The CDR3 DNA is TGTGCCAGCAGCCACAGCGTGAGGGAGGGGTACACAGATACGCAGTATTTT.